Below, 16 T cell receptor beta chains from the same sample are listed, as sequenced in a study of T-cell reconstitution after alpha-beta-depleted transplantation in children (TCRdb year 2016). The label giving this sample's treatment or condition can be read as: allogeneic hematopoietic cell transplantation with graft depleted of TCRalphabeta T cells and CD19 B cells. The receptor library was made with PCR. These reads were obtained on an Illumina HiSeq 2500. TCR library preparation used molecular barcoding, with unique molecular identifiers applied to normalize quantification of the TCRbeta repertoire. Through fastp at Q25 and MiXCR, TCRdb rebuilt clones from the public reads, retaining in-frame beta chains. Rows with one shared CDR3 protein collapse into an entry with the most common genes and DNA. This sample gives about a million distinct CDR3 sequences in total; less than 30% of them show up just once. Roughly 30% of the sample is held by the ten biggest clonotypes.

The sample consisted of PBMCs, mostly from graft donor cells, taken 360 days after TCRalphabeta/CD19-depleted stem cell transplant. The receptors shown here come from a boy younger than two who had a stem cell transplant for SCID, so the T cells may come from the graft donor.

At least ten counts were recorded for this clonotype. The chain links TRBV21-1 to TRBJ1-1; no check of the table's D call, TRBD1, against the DNA was made. TRBV21-1 is a documented pseudogene. This CDR3 region has 12 residues. CDR3 in DNA: TGTGCCAGCACCCTGGGGGCATTTGAAGCTTTCTTT. This sequence encodes CASTLGAFEAFF.

This clonotype turned up a few times. The rearrangement links TRBV27 to TRBJ1-2, with 8 nucleotides matching TRBD1. The germline V gene has CDR1 MNHEY and CDR2 SMNVEV (reference sequence). This CDR3 contains 18 residues. V lost 3 bases and J lost 6; bases outside the gene matches: 18. The CDR3 here is CASSFLPRGQGEMNGYTF. The CDR3 DNA reads TGTGCCAGCAGTTTTCTCCCCCGTGGACAGGGAGAGATGAATGGCTACACCTTC.

The chain has TRBV4-1 and TRBJ1-2; possibly TRBD1 for D (5 bases). The CDR3 contains 15 residues. V was trimmed by 0 bases and J by 4 bases, leaving 12 bases between them. Germline CDR1 MGHRA, CDR2 YSYEKL. For the CDR3, the DNA is TGCGCCAGCAGCCAAGATCCAGGGTTATCCTATGGCTACACCTTC. Residues: CASSQDPGLSYGYTF.

The chain links TRBV20-1 to TRBJ2-7; 8 bases match TRBD1. The CDR3 extends over 14 amino acids. With V trimmed by 5 bases and J by 1 base, 7 bases remained unmatched. Germline CDR1 DFQATT, CDR2 SNEGSKA (reference sequence). The CDR3 DNA follows: TGCAGTGCTCCCGGGCAGGGGGCTTCCTACGAGCAGTACTTC. Amino acid sequence: CSAPGQGASYEQYF.

This clonotype was seen a handful of times. The chain uses TRBV12-3 or TRBV12-4 and TRBJ1-3, with D hard to call. The CDR3 runs 16 residues. The ends were cut back, 4 bases at V and 0 bases at J, with 13 bases in the middle. CDR3 region: CASSSPTDGSGNTIYF. As DNA, the CDR3 is TGTGCCAGCAGTTCACCGACGGACGGCTCTGGAAACACCATATATTTT.

The V call is TRBV5-1, the J call TRBJ1-1; 9 positions agree with TRBD1. Germline-derived CDR1 and CDR2 are SGHRS and YFSETQ. CDR3 length: 15 amino acids. V dropped 7 bases and J dropped 4; count of bases not matched to a gene: 11. The CDR3 bases are TGCGCCAGCCTCCCGGTGACAGGGGGAGGCACTGAAGCTTTCTTT. Protein sequence: CASLPVTGGGTEAFF.

The chain links TRBV6-5 to TRBJ2-2; D is unclear. Trimming pared 2 bases from V and 5 bases from J, leaving 6 bases between. Germline-derived CDR1 and CDR2 are MNHEY and SVGAGI. The CDR3 length is 13 residues. This CDR3 is CASSYDVTGELFF. The CDR3 DNA is TGTGCCAGCAGTTACGATGTGACCGGGGAGCTGTTTTTT.

In its sample, this clonotype was seen once. The rearrangement joins TRBV20-1 to TRBJ2-7; D not certain. The V and J ends lost 0 bases and 4 bases respectively, with 19 bases between them. The CDR3 length is 16 residues. CDR1 and CDR2 (germline): DFQATT, SNEGSKA (reference sequence). The CDR3: CSARDFRVGRSYEQYF. CDR3 DNA sequence: TGCAGTGCTAGAGATTTCCGAGTCGGCAGGTCTTACGAGCAGTACTTC.

This clonotype was seen more than once but under ten times. The V and J genes are TRBV5-6 and TRBJ1-1; no definite D call. This CDR3 is 16 amino acids long. Between the trimmed V and J ends, which lost 4 bases and 1 base, there was a span of 17 bases. Looked up from germline, CDR1 is SGHDT and CDR2 is YYEEEE. This chain's CDR3 is CASSGVGQAKNTEAFF. DNA for the CDR3: TGTGCCAGCAGCGGGGTTGGGCAGGCGAAGAACACTGAAGCTTTCTTT.

The J gene is TRBJ1-2, the V gene TRBV5-1; D uncertain. This CDR3 has 14 residues. Trimming stripped 0 bases from V and 7 bases from J, with 13 bases between. CDR1 and CDR2 from the germline V gene are SGHRS and YFSETQ. The CDR3 bases are TGCGCCAGCAGCTTGGACCACCTTATCGGTGGCTACACCTTC. The encoded protein is CASSLDHLIGGYTF.

The chain is built from TRBV7-8 and TRBJ2-7; D remains unclear. This CDR3 comprises 16 residues. From germline, CDR1 is SGHVS and CDR2 FQNEAQ. V was shortened by 5 bases and J by 0 bases, with 17 bases between the two germline ends. The CDR3 DNA reads TGTGCCAGCAGCGAGAAAGCGTTTGTCTTCTCCTACGAGCAGTACTTC. Its protein product is CASSEKAFVFSYEQYF. Variable domain in full (rest from reference TRBV7-8 and TRBJ2-7): GAGVSQSPRYKVAKRGQDVALRCDPISGHVSLFWYQQALGQGPEFLTYFQNEAQLDKSGLPSDRFFAERPEGSVSTLKIQRTQQEDSAVYLCASSEKAFVFSYEQYFGPGTRLTVT.

This clonotype was picked up a small number of times. In nucleotides, the CDR3 is TGTGCCAGCAGCCTTAGCGGGAGACACCAAGAGACCCAGTACTTC. Amino acid sequence: CASSLSGRHQETQYF. The genes are TRBV6-1 and TRBJ2-5, with TRBD2 matching 9 bases. The J segment lost 0 bases and the V segment lost 6 bases, leaving 5 bases of the junction unmatched. The CDR3 extends over 15 amino acids. The germline V gene has CDR1 MNHNS and CDR2 SASEGT.

In this sample, this clonotype turned up a few times. The gene calls are TRBV5-1 and TRBJ1-6; D possibly corresponds to TRBD1 (6 bases). Germline lookup yields CDR1 SGHRS and CDR2 YFSETQ. The CDR3 sequence is 17 residues long. Trimming stripped 3 bases from V and 0 bases from J, with 13 bases between. The CDR3 DNA sequence: TGCGCCAGCAGCTCCGGGACATATAGCTCCTATAATTCACCCCTCCACTTT. Translating it yields CASSSGTYSSYNSPLHF.

V usage is TRBV10-3 and J usage is TRBJ2-5, with 8 bases fitting TRBD1. The germline V gene encodes CDR1 ENHRY and CDR2 SYGVKD. The CDR3 has 13 residues. The V gene end was trimmed by 6 bases and the J gene end by 5 bases; junction bases not matched to a gene: 5. The CDR3 here is CAISRTGQETQYF. CDR3 DNA: TGTGCCATCAGCCGGACAGGGCAGGAGACCCAGTACTTC.

This chain uses TRBV3-1 with TRBJ2-7, with 9 nucleotides matching TRBD1. Germline V gene lookup returns CDR1 LGHDT and CDR2 YNNKEL (reference sequence). There are 16 residues in the CDR3. Trimming cost V 1 base and J 3 bases; bases outside gene matches: 7. The CDR3 DNA sequence: TGTGCCAGCAGCCAAGTGGCCGGGACAGGGAGCTACGAGCAGTACTTC. It translates to CASSQVAGTGSYEQYF.

This clonotype was found a few times. V gene TRBV2 combines with J gene TRBJ1-1; D is unresolved. V was pared by 2 bases and J by 7 bases, with 5 bases between. CDR3 length: 11 residues. Germline CDR1 SNHLY, CDR2 FYNNEI. The chain's CDR3 is CASSERLEAFF. The CDR3 DNA reads as TGTGCCAGCAGTGAACGCCTTGAAGCTTTCTTT. Complete variable domain (other parts from reference TRBV2 and TRBJ1-1): EPEVTQTPSHQVTQMGQEVILRCVPISNHLYFYWYRQILGQKVEFLVSFYNNEISEKSEIFDDQFSVERPDGSNFTLKIRSTKLEDSAMYFCASSERLEAFFGQGTRLTVV.